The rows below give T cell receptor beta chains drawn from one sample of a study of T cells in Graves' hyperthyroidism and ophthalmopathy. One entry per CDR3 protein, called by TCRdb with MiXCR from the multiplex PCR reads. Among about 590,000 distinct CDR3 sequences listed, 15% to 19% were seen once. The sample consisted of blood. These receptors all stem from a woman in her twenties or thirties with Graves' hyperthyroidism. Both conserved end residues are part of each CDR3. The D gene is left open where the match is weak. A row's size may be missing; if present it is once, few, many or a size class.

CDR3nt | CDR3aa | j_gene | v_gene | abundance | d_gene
TGTGCCATCAGAACCGGGACAGGCATCTACGAGCAGTACTTC | CAIRTGTGIYEQYF | TRBJ2-7 | TRBV10-3 | once | TRBD1
TGTGCCAGCAGCAAAAGGGGGACAGGGGTTGTTCAGCCCCAGCATTTT | CASSKRGTGVVQPQHF | TRBJ1-5 | TRBV7-9 | NA | TRBD1
TGCAGTGCTGCCGGTGGGACCTCCGCCCGGGAGCAGCCCCAGCATTTT | CSAAGGTSAREQPQHF | TRBJ1-5 | TRBV20-1 | NA | NA
TGTGCCAGCAGCGTAGACAGAGGGCCAAATCAGCCCCAGCATTTT | CASSVDRGPNQPQHF | TRBJ1-5 | TRBV7-2 | NA | NA
TGTGCCAGCAGCGGTCAGGGGGCCGGCAATCAGCCCCAGCATTTT | CASSGQGAGNQPQHF | TRBJ1-5 | TRBV5-6 | few | TRBD1
TGCAGTGCTAGGAAGGCGGGAGGGCCCTCCTACGAGCAGTACTTC | CSARKAGGPSYEQYF | TRBJ2-7 | TRBV20-1 | few | TRBD2
TGTGCCAGCAGCCGACTCGGGGGCATGAACACTGAAGCTTTCTTT | CASSRLGGMNTEAFF | TRBJ1-1 | TRBV11-2 | many | NA
TGTGCCAGCAGCTTAAAAGTAGGGCGAAGCTCTGGAAACACCATATATTTT | CASSLKVGRSSGNTIYF | TRBJ1-3 | TRBV13 | few | NA
TGTGCCAGCAGTTCGACCTCGGGGGAGCAGTACTTC | CASSSTSGEQYF | TRBJ2-7 | TRBV6-1 | few | NA
TGTGCCAGCAGTTGGGGTAGCGGGAGCTCTGGGGCCAACGTCCTGACTTTC | CASSWGSGSSGANVLTF | TRBJ2-6 | TRBV28 | many | TRBD2
TGTGCCAGCAGCGTAGGGCGAGTTACCACCGGGGAGCTGTTTTTT | CASSVGRVTTGELFF | TRBJ2-2 | TRBV9 | many | NA
TGTGCCAGCAGCCCATCCAGGGACCATAATTCACCCCTCCACTTT | CASSPSRDHNSPLHF | TRBJ1-6 | TRBV11-2 | once | NA
TGTGCCAGCTCATGGGGACACTCAGCCTACGAGCAGTACTTC | CASSWGHSAYEQYF | TRBJ2-7 | TRBV18 | many | NA
TGCAGCGTTGTTCAGGGAATCACTGAAGCTTTCTTT | CSVVQGITEAFF | TRBJ1-1 | TRBV29-1 | many | NA
TGTGCCAGTAGTCCTACTCCCGCAGGGAACACTGAAGCTTTCTTT | CASSPTPAGNTEAFF | TRBJ1-1 | TRBV19 | few | NA
TGTGCCAGCAGTGGGGACAGGGAGGATGGCTACACCTTC | CASSGDREDGYTF | TRBJ1-2 | TRBV2 | few | TRBD1
TGCAGTGCTAGAGATAGGGCTAGCGGGCCGGGGGTTGCCAAAAACATTCAGTACTTC | CSARDRASGPGVAKNIQYF | TRBJ2-4 | TRBV20-1 | few | TRBD2
TGTGCCAGCACCACGGGGGGGGCCTATGGCTACACCTTC | CASTTGGAYGYTF | TRBJ1-2 | TRBV25-1 | NA | NA
TGTGCCAGCAGCTCGCAGGGGGGAGGGCCGGGAACAGATACGCAGTATTTT | CASSSQGGGPGTDTQYF | TRBJ2-3 | TRBV27 | NA | NA
TGTGCCTGGAGTGGGTACCAGCCCCAGCATTTT | CAWSGYQPQHF | TRBJ1-5 | TRBV30 | many | NA
TGTGCCAGCAGAGAAACTCAGGGGGGCACTGAAGCTTTCTTT | CASRETQGGTEAFF | TRBJ1-1 | TRBV6-1 | many | TRBD1
TGTGCCAGCAGTGAATTGGTAGCCGTGACCTACGAGCAGTACTTC | CASSELVAVTYEQYF | TRBJ2-7 | TRBV2 | NA | NA
TGTGCCACGCAGGTAGCGGGAGCCCCCTACGAGCAGTACTTC | CATQVAGAPYEQYF | TRBJ2-7 | TRBV10-3 | many | TRBD2
TGTGCCAGCAGCTTACTAGCGGGAGCGAGTGTAGATACGCAGTATTTT | CASSLLAGASVDTQYF | TRBJ2-3 | TRBV7-9 | NA | TRBD2
TGTGCCAGCAGCCCCCGGACAGGGGCGAGAGAGACCCAGTACTTC | CASSPRTGARETQYF | TRBJ2-5 | TRBV7-2 | many | TRBD1
TGCAGTGCAAGGACAGGGTACGAGCAGTACTTC | CSARTGYEQYF | TRBJ2-7 | TRBV20-1 | few | TRBD1
TGTGCCAGCAGGGCCGGGACTAGCTTTAAAACAGATACGCAGTATTTT | CASRAGTSFKTDTQYF | TRBJ2-3 | TRBV2 | many | TRBD2
TGTGCCATAACCGGGACTAGCAACATTCAGTACTTC | CAITGTSNIQYF | TRBJ2-4 | TRBV28 | many | TRBD2
TGCGCCAGCAGCTTATCAGCCACAGATACGCAGTATTTT | CASSLSATDTQYF | TRBJ2-3 | TRBV5-1 | few | NA
TGTGCCAGCAGCGCGAGGTCAGCAGTATACAATGAGCAGTTCTTC | CASSARSAVYNEQFF | TRBJ2-1 | TRBV9 | NA | NA
TGTGCCAGCAGTGGTCTAGCGGGGGGGGAGGAGCAGTTCTTC | CASSGLAGGEEQFF | TRBJ2-1 | TRBV2 | many | TRBD2
TGTGCCAGCAGCCGCCTAGGGGAGCGAGCAGATACGCAGTATTTT | CASSRLGERADTQYF | TRBJ2-3 | TRBV6-1 | once | NA
TGTGCCAGCAGTGAGGCTTATGGGGCCAACGTCCTGACTTTC | CASSEAYGANVLTF | TRBJ2-6 | TRBV2 | many | NA
TGCGCCAGCAGCGAAGTAGCGAAACGGACAGATACGCAGTATTTT | CASSEVAKRTDTQYF | TRBJ2-3 | TRBV4-1 | NA | NA
TGTGCCAGTAGTTCCGCCGGAACAGGCACAGATACGCAGTATTTT | CASSSAGTGTDTQYF | TRBJ2-3 | TRBV19 | NA | NA
TGTGCCAGCAGCGTAGGAACTTATGGCTACACCTTC | CASSVGTYGYTF | TRBJ1-2 | TRBV9 | NA | NA
TGTGCCAGCAGCTTGTGGCGGACAGGGGTTCGGCCCCAGCATTTT | CASSLWRTGVRPQHF | TRBJ1-5 | TRBV5-6 | NA | TRBD1
TGCGCCAGCAGCCCTACCCGAACCACTCGAGCCTACGAGCAGTACTTC | CASSPTRTTRAYEQYF | TRBJ2-7 | TRBV4-1 | NA | NA
TGTGCCTGGAACCTAGCGGGAAACGAGCAGTACTTC | CAWNLAGNEQYF | TRBJ2-7 | TRBV30 | few | TRBD2
TGCGCCAGCATTCCGGACAGGGGGCGCCAGGAGCAGTTCTTC | CASIPDRGRQEQFF | TRBJ2-1 | TRBV10-2 | NA | TRBD1
TGTGCCAGCAGCAAAAGAGTATGGGAGACCCAGTACTTC | CASSKRVWETQYF | TRBJ2-5 | TRBV14 | NA | NA
TGTGCCATCAGCCAGACCCCGACTAGCGGCTCCTACGAGCAGTACTTC | CAISQTPTSGSYEQYF | TRBJ2-7 | TRBV10-3 | NA | TRBD2
TGTGCCAGCAGCGCAGTGAGGAAAGAGACCCAGTACTTC | CASSAVRKETQYF | TRBJ2-5 | TRBV9 | NA | NA
TGTGCCATCAGTCGGGAGGGCCGGGGAGATACGCAGTATTTT | CAISREGRGDTQYF | TRBJ2-3 | TRBV10-3 | NA | TRBD2
TGTGCCAGCAGCCCGCGGGGACTTCCTAATCCACAAAATACGCAGTATTTT | CASSPRGLPNPQNTQYF | TRBJ2-3 | TRBV28 | NA | NA
TGCAGTGCTGGGAGGACCGGGACAGTAAAAGAGACCCAGTACTTC | CSAGRTGTVKETQYF | TRBJ2-5 | TRBV20-1 | few | NA
TGTGCCAGCAGCTTAACTCCGGGAAGTCGGACCGGGGAGCTGTTTTTT | CASSLTPGSRTGELFF | TRBJ2-2 | TRBV7-3 | NA | NA
TGTGCCAGCAGTCCACGTGGGGAGTCGAACACTGAAGCTTTCTTT | CASSPRGESNTEAFF | TRBJ1-1 | TRBV28 | many | NA
TGTGCCAGTAGTTGGCGGGATTCCTACAATGAGCAGTTCTTC | CASSWRDSYNEQFF | TRBJ2-1 | TRBV19 | NA | NA
TGTGCCAGCAGTTTCAAGGGCGGCGGCACTGAAGCTTTCTTT | CASSFKGGGTEAFF | TRBJ1-1 | TRBV12-3/TRBV12-4 | NA | NA
TGTGCCAGCAGCTCTTACGCCGACAGGTATTCCTACGAGCAGTACTTC | CASSSYADRYSYEQYF | TRBJ2-7 | TRBV7-7 | many | NA
TGCAGTGCCCCTACTAGAGACGAGCAGTACTTC | CSAPTRDEQYF | TRBJ2-7 | TRBV20-1 | many | NA
TGTGCCATCAGTGCTACCGATGAAGCTTTCTTT | CAISATDEAFF | TRBJ1-1 | TRBV10-3 | NA | NA
TGTGCCAGTAGTACCTCAACAGGGGACGAGCAGTACTTC | CASSTSTGDEQYF | TRBJ2-7 | TRBV19 | NA | TRBD1
TGTGCCAGCTCATTAACAGGAGACGGGGCCAACGTCCTGACTTTC | CASSLTGDGANVLTF | TRBJ2-6 | TRBV18 | many | NA
TGTGCCAGCAGCTTTACTAGCGGGAGGAACAATGAGCAGTTCTTC | CASSFTSGRNNEQFF | TRBJ2-1 | TRBV11-2 | once | TRBD2
TGTGCCAGCAGCGACCAAAGGGCAGATACGCAGTATTTT | CASSDQRADTQYF | TRBJ2-3 | TRBV11-1 | many | NA